This TCR beta chain comes out of a study of Tregs in tolerant kidney transplant recipients. Study conclusions and caveats: Antigen-driven expansion was suggested because donor-specific Tregs expanded more than all Tregs in tolerant patients.

The CDR3 is made up of 15 amino acids. The junction had 7 bases not matched to a gene; V was cut back by 6 bases and J by 8 bases. CDR1 LNHDA and CDR2 SQIVND come from the germline V gene (reference sequence). Generated by immunoSEQ multiplex PCR, the TCRdb table keeps only in-frame clones and is missing some. The sample includes 90,000 to 120,000 clones, about 90% seen only once; the top ten take about 0.35%. To note about this clone: Antigen specificity is unknown.

The chain couples TRBV19 to TRBJ1-4; 12 bases fit TRBD1. The TCR comes from a human donor who received a combined kidney and bone marrow transplant. Sequenced here: CD4+ T cells from blood, sampled before the transplant. This CDR3 is CASRKTGTGGEKLFF. The CDR3 DNA reads as TGTGCCAGTAGGAAGACCGGGACAGGGGGCGAAAAACTGTTTTTT.